This T cell receptor beta chain was sequenced for a study of blood T cell repertoires in COVID-19. Study in general: Collection of acute and convalescent COVID-19 samples took place in the United States, Italy and Spain. Nucleic acid was either cDNA or gDNA, and it came from T cells, B-cell-depleted T cells, or PBMCs.

Original methodology: Reference gene primer amplification gave estimated nucleated cell counts. Here immunoSEQ multiplex PCR was the method, and the copy in TCRdb shows in-frame clones only, minus some. That table is the source of V, J and clone size, and D and trimming were worked out from the DNA. The sample has about 140,000 clones, around 80% seen once. Germline assignment: CDR1 MNHEY and CDR2 SVGAGI. This CDR3 contains 15 residues. The V gene end was trimmed by 4 bases and the J gene end by 8 bases; junction bases not matched to a gene: 8. The receptor comes from a human donor in a cohort sampled during active COVID-19. J is TRBJ2-3 and V is TRBV6-5, with TRBD1 matching 11 bases. The specimen sequenced was peripheral blood. CDR3 in DNA: TGTGCCAGCAGTTCCAGGACAGGGGGCGCCGGTACGCAGTATTTT. This gives the protein CASSSRTGGAGTQYF.